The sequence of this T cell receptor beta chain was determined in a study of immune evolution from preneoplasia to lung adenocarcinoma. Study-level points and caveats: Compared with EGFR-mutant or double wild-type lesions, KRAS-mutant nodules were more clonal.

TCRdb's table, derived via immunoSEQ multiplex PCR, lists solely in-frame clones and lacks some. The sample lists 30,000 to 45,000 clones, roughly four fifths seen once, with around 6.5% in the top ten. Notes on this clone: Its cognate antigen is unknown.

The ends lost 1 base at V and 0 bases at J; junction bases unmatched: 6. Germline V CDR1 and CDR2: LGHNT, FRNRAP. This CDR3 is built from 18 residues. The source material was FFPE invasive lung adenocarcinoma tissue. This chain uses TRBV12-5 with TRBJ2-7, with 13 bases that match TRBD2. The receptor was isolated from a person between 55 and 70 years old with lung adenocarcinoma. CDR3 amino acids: CASGLGGLAGPSSYEQYF. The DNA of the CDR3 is TGTGCTAGTGGTTTGGGGGGACTAGCGGGACCCAGCTCCTACGAGCAGTACTTC.